This T cell receptor (beta chain) was recovered during a study of blood T cell repertoires in COVID-19. About the research overall: PBMCs, B-cell-depleted T cells, or T cells were the source of the cDNA or gDNA that made up the material.

Germline CDR1 is SGHVS and CDR2 is FQNEAQ. CDR3 length equals 13 residues. V was trimmed by 5 bases and J by 1 base, leaving 8 bases between them. The protocol was immunoSEQ multiplex PCR, while the TCRdb copy is restricted to in-frame clones and leaves out a portion. The table has about 270,000 clones, around nine tenths seen once. To note about this clone: This specimen includes other DNA sequences encoding the same CDR3.

The sequence was collected from a man aged 35 to 55 who had recovered from COVID-19. Sample: peripheral blood. The V call is TRBV7-8, the J call TRBJ1-2; D is perhaps TRBD1 (5 bases). CDR3 nucleotides: TGTGCCAGCAGCCTGGGGGGTAACTATGGCTACACCTTC. This gives the protein CASSLGGNYGYTF.